This is a list of T cell receptor beta chains from one sample in a study of shared clonotypes between healthy human individuals. Repertoires were generated with immunoSEQ multiplex PCR, while TCRdb's copy carries only in-frame clones and drops some. The table records 2 million to 2.5 million clones, just over 90% of them present only once. The sequencing input was naive CD8+ T cells from PBMCs. All receptors derive from a man between 18 and 35 years old in good health. Some clones in this sample may be carry-over from other donors' samples. Each CDR3 is given with its conserved first and last residue.

>TRBV9|15|TRBJ2-7
CASSVAGTLGYEQYF
>TRBV5-1|14|TRBJ2-1
CASSFGGVLNEQFF
>TRBV29-1|13|TRBJ1-3
CSVLGDSGNTIYF
>TRBV7-6|16|TRBJ2-3
CASSLEGTGGEDTQYF
>TRBV27|16|TRBJ2-1
CASSIWGGTLKNEQFF
>TRBV15|17|TRBJ2-5
CATSWGYLSEHQETQYF
>TRBV7-8|12|TRBJ2-7
CASSKQSHEQYF
>TRBV5-6|13|TRBJ1-1
CASSLGGRAEAFF
>TRBV5-1|15|TRBJ2-7
CASSLDGTSTYEQYF
>TRBV6-1|15|TRBJ2-7
CAIFYPGRELEEQYF
>TRBV13|14|TRBJ2-7
CASSLLEGPYEQYF
>TRBV13|17|TRBJ2-4
CASSSRSVGHVENIQYF
>TRBV5-1|20|TRBJ2-2
CASSLIVLGGQGRYTGELFF
>TRBV25-1|11|TRBJ2-3
CASSTSDTQYF
>TRBV15|14|TRBJ2-7
CATSRTGTRYEQYF
>TRBV29-1|12|TRBJ2-2
CSVEQNTGELFF
>TRBV6-6|15|TRBJ2-5
CASSPGQGYVETQYF
>TRBV28|17|TRBJ2-1
CASRPPRGAGFYNEQFF
>TRBV19|14|TRBJ2-1
CASSTGGPNNEQFF
>TRBV30|15|TRBJ2-3
CAWSGLRLDTDTQYF
>TRBV7-3|15|TRBJ2-5
CASSLTGLVGETQYF
>TRBV14|14|TRBJ1-1
CASSQATTGHEAFF
>TRBV4-2|17|TRBJ2-1
CASSQDRLSGIYNEQFF
>TRBV7-8|13|TRBJ2-1
CASIGLEFNEQFF
>TRBV4-1|12|TRBJ2-7
CASSPSGLEQYF
>TRBV28|13|TRBJ2-2
CASSLIRAGELFF
>TRBV2|12|TRBJ2-7
CASREDIYEQYF
>TRBV2|15|TRBJ1-4
CASSERSATNEKLFF
>TRBV4-3|12|TRBJ1-1
CASSQGLGGRSF
>TRBV19|14|TRBJ2-1
CASSSGGSPDEQFF
>TRBV29-1|14|TRBJ2-1
CSVPGTRYYNEQFF
>TRBV30|12|TRBJ2-1
CAWSVVYNEQFF
>TRBV19|15|TRBJ2-5
CASNPGTGRGETQYF
>TRBV7-3|13|TRBJ2-5
CASSGDWGETQYF
>TRBV27|16|TRBJ1-1
CASSLRQGVPNTEAFF